This passage covers 6 T cell receptor beta chains from one sample sequenced in a study of shared clonotypes between healthy human individuals (TCRdb year 2020). Libraries were constructed by the immunoSEQ multiplex PCR assay. TCRdb's version of the immuneACCESS table is confined to in-frame rearrangements and falls short of the full clone set. An unresolved V gene accounts for under half of the shortfall where checked; the remainder is of unknown origin. This sample comprises just over 95,000 clones, 67% of them detected only once. The ten largest clones represent roughly 43% of the sample. Material: memory CD8+ T cells sorted from blood. The sample's cell subset or site label is to be understood as: CD45RO+ cells pooled with CCR7-negative TemRA cells. The receptors here all came from a man aged 25 to 45 in good health.

This clone was picked up one time. The chain uses TRBV19 and TRBJ2-5, with TRBD2 identical over 9 bases. This CDR3 comprises 14 residues. The trim removed 6 bases at V and 5 bases at J, leaving 7 bases unmatched. Germline-derived CDR1 and CDR2 are LNHDA and SQIVND (reference sequence). CDR3 sequence: CASRGSGSTETQYF. DNA for the CDR3: TGTGCCAGTAGGGGTAGCGGGAGTACGGAGACCCAGTACTTC.

As DNA, the CDR3 is TGCGCCAGCAGCCAAGAGGCAGGGGAGGGCTACGAGCAGTACTTC. Translation: CASSQEAGEGYEQYF. The genes are TRBV4-3 and TRBJ2-7, with TRBD2 as a possible D gene (7 bases). Germline V gene lookup returns CDR1 LGHNA and CDR2 YSLEER. The CDR3 sequence is 15 residues long. V was clipped by 0 bases and J by 3 bases, with 12 bases between them.

This chain joins TRBV7-9 and TRBJ2-1; D uncertain. The V and J ends lost 3 bases and 6 bases respectively, with 6 bases between them. CDR3 length: 12 residues. Per germline, CDR1 SEHNR and CDR2 FQNEAQ (reference sequence). CDR3: CASSFPTNEQFF. The CDR3 region has the DNA TGTGCCAGCAGCTTCCCCACCAATGAGCAGTTCTTC.

The chain is built from TRBV28 and TRBJ1-2, with 9 bases matching TRBD1. The CDR3 length is 16 residues. The trim removed 4 bases at V and 5 bases at J, leaving 11 bases unmatched. Germline CDR1 MDHEN, CDR2 SYDVKM. The CDR3 DNA sequence: TGTGCCAGCAGTTCACCGGGACAGGGTAATCATTATGGCTACACCTTC. Protein product: CASSSPGQGNHYGYTF.

This clone has only a few counts. The chain couples TRBV9 to TRBJ1-3; tentatively, D is TRBD1 (6 bases). The CDR3 runs 15 residues. CDR1 and CDR2 (germline): SGDLS, YYNGEE. V was cut by 0 bases and J by 6 bases, with 13 bases left in between. CDR3 sequence reads: CASSVEAGVSNTIYF. Here the CDR3 DNA reads TGTGCCAGCAGCGTAGAGGCAGGGGTATCAAACACCATATATTTT. Supplemented by reference TRBV9 and TRBJ1-3, the full variable domain reads DSGVTQTPKHLITATGQRVTLRCSPRSGDLSVYWYQQSLDQGLQFLIQYYNGEERAKGNILERFSAQQFPDLHSELNLSSLELGDSALYFCASSVEAGVSNTIYFGEGSWLTVV.

The chain uses TRBV5-1 and TRBJ2-1, with D unclear. The V end was cut by 0 bases, the J end by 8 bases, with 33 bases between. The CDR3 consists of 21 residues. The V gene's germline CDR1 is SGHRS and CDR2 YFSETQ. The CDR3: CASSLVPIGKPTRTVVHEQFF. CDR3 nucleotides: TGCGCCAGCAGCTTGGTGCCAATAGGGAAGCCCACCCGGACGGTTGTACATGAGCAGTTCTTC. Using reference TRBV5-1 and TRBJ2-1 for the parts outside the CDR3, the full variable domain is KAGVTQTPRYLIKTRGQQVTLSCSPISGHRSVSWYQQTPGQGLQFLFEYFSETQRNKGNFPGRFSGRQFSNSRSEMNVSTLELGDSALYLCASSLVPIGKPTRTVVHEQFFGPGTRLTVL.